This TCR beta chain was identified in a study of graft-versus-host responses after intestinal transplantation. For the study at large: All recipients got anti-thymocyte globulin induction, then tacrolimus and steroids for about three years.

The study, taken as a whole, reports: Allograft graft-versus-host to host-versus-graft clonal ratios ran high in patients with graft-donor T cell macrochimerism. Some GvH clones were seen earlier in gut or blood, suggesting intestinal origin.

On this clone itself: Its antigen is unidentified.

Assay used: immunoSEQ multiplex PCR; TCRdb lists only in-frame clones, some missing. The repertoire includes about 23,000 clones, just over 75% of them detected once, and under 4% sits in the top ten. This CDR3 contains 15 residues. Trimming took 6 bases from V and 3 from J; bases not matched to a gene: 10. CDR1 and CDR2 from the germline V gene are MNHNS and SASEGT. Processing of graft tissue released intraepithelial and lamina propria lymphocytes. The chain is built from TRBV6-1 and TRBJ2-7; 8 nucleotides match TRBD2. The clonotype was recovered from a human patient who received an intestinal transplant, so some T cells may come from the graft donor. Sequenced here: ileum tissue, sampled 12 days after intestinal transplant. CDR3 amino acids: CASSQAGATHYEQYF. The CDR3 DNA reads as TGTGCCAGCAGCCAAGCGGGGGCGACACACTACGAGCAGTACTTC.